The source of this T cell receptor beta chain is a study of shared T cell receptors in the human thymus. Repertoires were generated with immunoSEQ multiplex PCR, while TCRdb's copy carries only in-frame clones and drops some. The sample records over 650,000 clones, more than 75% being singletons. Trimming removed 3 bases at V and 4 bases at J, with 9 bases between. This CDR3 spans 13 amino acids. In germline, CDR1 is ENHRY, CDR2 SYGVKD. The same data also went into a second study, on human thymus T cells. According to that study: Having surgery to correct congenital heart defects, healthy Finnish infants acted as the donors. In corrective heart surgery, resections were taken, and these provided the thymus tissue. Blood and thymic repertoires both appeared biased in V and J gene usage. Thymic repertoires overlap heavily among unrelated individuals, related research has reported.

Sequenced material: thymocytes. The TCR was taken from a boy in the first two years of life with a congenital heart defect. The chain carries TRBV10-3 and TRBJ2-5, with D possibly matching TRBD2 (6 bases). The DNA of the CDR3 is TGTGCCATCAGTGATGAGGGACTAGAGACCCAGTACTTC. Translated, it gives CAISDEGLETQYF.